These T cell receptor beta chains were read from a single sample in a study of PD-L1 blockade in urothelial cancer. TCRdb's copy holds only in-frame clones and misses some; the assay was immunoSEQ multiplex PCR. The table shows around 100,000 clones, with around 85% occurring only once. The sample in question was PBMCs, obtained around atezolizumab (anti-PD-L1) treatment. The receptors were gathered from a man between 45 and 60 years old with urothelial cancer. Each CDR3 is given with its conserved first and last residue. The order of the fields is J gene, CDR3 length, V gene, clone size, D gene, CDR3 protein, CDR3 DNA. A D gene is named only where the DNA matches it firmly. Clone size is given for some rows only: seen once, a few or many times, or a class if the clone is expanded.

J gene: TRBJ2-5; CDR3 length: 16; V gene: TRBV9; clone size: .; D gene: TRBD2; CDR3 protein: CASSVGSTSGRETQYF; CDR3 DNA: TGTGCCAGCAGCGTAGGTTCTACTAGCGGGAGAGAGACCCAGTACTTC
J gene: TRBJ1-5; CDR3 length: 16; V gene: TRBV19; clone size: .; D gene: .; CDR3 protein: CASSIEALRSNQPQHF; CDR3 DNA: TGTGCCAGTAGTATAGAAGCACTAAGGAGCAATCAGCCCCAGCATTTT
J gene: TRBJ2-7; CDR3 length: 13; V gene: TRBV6-5; clone size: .; D gene: .; CDR3 protein: CASRKTGSYEQYF; CDR3 DNA: TGTGCCAGTAGAAAGACAGGCTCCTACGAGCAGTACTTC
J gene: TRBJ1-2; CDR3 length: 15; V gene: TRBV15; clone size: .; D gene: .; CDR3 protein: CATSSDIFRGYGYTF; CDR3 DNA: TGTGCCACCAGCAGTGACATTTTCCGGGGCTATGGCTACACCTTC
J gene: TRBJ2-5; CDR3 length: 15; V gene: TRBV7-8; clone size: .; D gene: TRBD2; CDR3 protein: CASSSKLAHQETQYF; CDR3 DNA: TGTGCCAGCAGCTCGAAACTAGCGCACCAAGAGACCCAGTACTTC
J gene: TRBJ2-5; CDR3 length: 13; V gene: TRBV25-1; clone size: .; D gene: .; CDR3 protein: CASRGRLQETQYF; CDR3 DNA: TGTGCCAGCAGGGGGCGGCTGCAAGAGACCCAGTACTTC
J gene: TRBJ2-3; CDR3 length: 16; V gene: TRBV5-3; clone size: .; D gene: TRBD2; CDR3 protein: CARSLVAGEGTDTQYF; CDR3 DNA: TGTGCCAGAAGCTTGGTTGCGGGAGAGGGGACAGATACGCAGTATTTT
J gene: TRBJ1-1; CDR3 length: 11; V gene: TRBV30; clone size: .; D gene: TRBD1; CDR3 protein: CAWDRGSEAFF; CDR3 DNA: TGTGCCTGGGACAGGGGCTCTGAAGCTTTCTTT
J gene: TRBJ2-5; CDR3 length: 14; V gene: TRBV18; clone size: .; D gene: .; CDR3 protein: CASSPYTHQETQYF; CDR3 DNA: TGTGCCAGCTCACCGTACACACATCAAGAGACCCAGTACTTC
J gene: TRBJ1-6; CDR3 length: 17; V gene: TRBV15; clone size: .; D gene: .; CDR3 protein: CATSRYQGSSYNSPLHF; CDR3 DNA: TGTGCCACCAGCAGATACCAGGGCAGCTCCTATAATTCACCCCTCCACTTT
J gene: TRBJ2-2; CDR3 length: 12; V gene: TRBV11-2; clone size: .; D gene: .; CDR3 protein: CASSPHTGELFF; CDR3 DNA: TGTGCCAGCAGCCCTCACACCGGGGAGCTGTTTTTT
J gene: TRBJ1-1; CDR3 length: 14; V gene: TRBV5-5; clone size: .; D gene: .; CDR3 protein: CASSLAPGFGEAFF; CDR3 DNA: TGTGCCAGCAGCTTGGCCCCGGGTTTTGGTGAAGCTTTCTTT
J gene: TRBJ2-3; CDR3 length: 15; V gene: TRBV6-4; clone size: .; D gene: .; CDR3 protein: CASSEFAGFADTQYF; CDR3 DNA: TGTGCCAGCAGTGAATTTGCCGGGTTCGCAGATACGCAGTATTTT
J gene: TRBJ2-5; CDR3 length: 13; V gene: TRBV19; clone size: .; D gene: TRBD2; CDR3 protein: CASSQTSLETQYF; CDR3 DNA: TGTGCCAGTAGTCAGACTAGCCTGGAGACCCAGTACTTC
J gene: TRBJ1-4; CDR3 length: 14; V gene: TRBV7-2; clone size: .; D gene: .; CDR3 protein: CASRISRDNEKLFF; CDR3 DNA: TGTGCCAGCAGAATTAGCCGTGATAATGAAAAACTGTTTTTT
J gene: TRBJ2-3; CDR3 length: 16; V gene: TRBV15; clone size: .; D gene: .; CDR3 protein: CATSREIAASTDTQYF; CDR3 DNA: TGTGCCACCAGCAGGGAGATAGCGGCTAGCACAGATACGCAGTATTTT
J gene: TRBJ2-6; CDR3 length: 15; V gene: TRBV27; clone size: .; D gene: .; CDR3 protein: CASSPRGTGANVLTF; CDR3 DNA: TGTGCCAGCAGTCCCCGGGGGACTGGGGCCAACGTCCTGACTTTC
J gene: TRBJ1-2; CDR3 length: 15; V gene: TRBV28; clone size: .; D gene: TRBD1; CDR3 protein: CASRRIFQGAGGYTF; CDR3 DNA: TGTGCCAGCAGACGAATATTTCAGGGGGCGGGTGGCTACACCTTC
J gene: TRBJ2-7; CDR3 length: 15; V gene: TRBV9; clone size: .; D gene: TRBD2; CDR3 protein: CASSAGLAGVYEQYF; CDR3 DNA: TGTGCCAGCAGCGCGGGACTAGCGGGGGTCTACGAGCAGTACTTC
J gene: TRBJ1-5; CDR3 length: 13; V gene: TRBV18; clone size: .; D gene: .; CDR3 protein: CASSPAPNQPQHF; CDR3 DNA: TGTGCCAGCTCACCGGCTCCCAATCAGCCCCAGCATTTT
J gene: TRBJ2-3; CDR3 length: 16; V gene: TRBV18; clone size: .; D gene: TRBD2; CDR3 protein: CASSPSAGGFTDTQYF; CDR3 DNA: TGTGCCAGCTCACCCTCGGCGGGAGGGTTCACAGATACGCAGTATTTT
J gene: TRBJ2-3; CDR3 length: 15; V gene: TRBV2; clone size: .; D gene: TRBD2; CDR3 protein: CASSETSGTVATQYF; CDR3 DNA: TGTGCCAGCAGTGAGACTAGCGGGACGGTCGCTACGCAGTATTTT
J gene: TRBJ1-5; CDR3 length: 14; V gene: TRBV6-5; clone size: .; D gene: .; CDR3 protein: CASSRTLSNQPQHF; CDR3 DNA: TGTGCCAGCAGCCGAACTCTGAGCAATCAGCCCCAGCATTTT
J gene: TRBJ1-2; CDR3 length: 12; V gene: TRBV5-1; clone size: few; D gene: .; CDR3 protein: CASSGDYYGYTF; CDR3 DNA: TGCGCCAGCAGCGGTGACTACTATGGCTACACCTTC
J gene: TRBJ2-2; CDR3 length: 14; V gene: TRBV7-2; clone size: .; D gene: .; CDR3 protein: CASSPRGRTGELFF; CDR3 DNA: TGTGCCAGCAGCCCCAGGGGCCGAACCGGGGAGCTGTTTTTT
J gene: TRBJ1-1; CDR3 length: 15; V gene: TRBV6-1; clone size: .; D gene: TRBD1; CDR3 protein: CATRDRGRVNTEAFF; CDR3 DNA: TGTGCCACCCGGGACAGGGGGCGCGTGAACACTGAAGCTTTCTTT
J gene: TRBJ2-1; CDR3 length: 15; V gene: TRBV18; clone size: .; D gene: .; CDR3 protein: CASSPNTGLSNEQFF; CDR3 DNA: TGTGCCAGCTCACCGAATACAGGATTGAGCAATGAGCAGTTCTTC
J gene: TRBJ1-3; CDR3 length: 14; V gene: TRBV30; clone size: .; D gene: .; CDR3 protein: CAWSVRGGGNTIYF; CDR3 DNA: TGTGCCTGGAGTGTAAGGGGGGGAGGAAACACCATATATTTT
J gene: TRBJ2-2; CDR3 length: 17; V gene: TRBV19; clone size: .; D gene: TRBD2; CDR3 protein: CASSKALAGFRAGELFF; CDR3 DNA: TGTGCCAGTAGTAAGGCGCTAGCGGGATTCAGGGCCGGGGAGCTGTTTTTT
J gene: TRBJ2-2; CDR3 length: 14; V gene: TRBV9; clone size: .; D gene: TRBD2; CDR3 protein: CASSRGTSPGELFF; CDR3 DNA: TGTGCCAGCAGCAGAGGGACTAGCCCCGGGGAGCTGTTTTTT
J gene: TRBJ2-6; CDR3 length: 9; V gene: TRBV6-1; clone size: .; D gene: .; CDR3 protein: CASGAVLTF; CDR3 DNA: TGTGCCAGCGGGGCCGTCCTGACTTTC
J gene: TRBJ1-1; CDR3 length: 13; V gene: TRBV6-1; clone size: .; D gene: TRBD1; CDR3 protein: CACRTGGFTEAFF; CDR3 DNA: TGTGCCTGCCGGACAGGGGGTTTTACTGAAGCTTTCTTT
J gene: TRBJ1-5; CDR3 length: 15; V gene: TRBV28; clone size: .; D gene: .; CDR3 protein: CASSPRPRGNQPQHF; CDR3 DNA: TGTGCCAGCAGTCCGCGGCCCCGGGGCAATCAGCCCCAGCATTTT
J gene: TRBJ2-7; CDR3 length: 14; V gene: TRBV5-1; clone size: .; D gene: .; CDR3 protein: CASSLEGTAGEQYF; CDR3 DNA: TGCGCCAGCAGCTTGGAAGGTACGGCGGGGGAGCAGTACTTC
J gene: TRBJ1-1; CDR3 length: 17; V gene: TRBV2; clone size: .; D gene: .; CDR3 protein: CASSDLVTGMKNTEAFF; CDR3 DNA: TGTGCCAGCAGTGATTTGGTTACAGGGATGAAGAACACTGAAGCTTTCTTT
J gene: TRBJ1-1; CDR3 length: 14; V gene: TRBV7-2; clone size: few; D gene: .; CDR3 protein: CASSAQGGNTEAFF; CDR3 DNA: TGTGCCAGCAGCGCGCAAGGGGGGAACACTGAAGCTTTCTTT
J gene: TRBJ1-1; CDR3 length: 13; V gene: TRBV6-5; clone size: .; D gene: .; CDR3 protein: CASSLSGYTEAFF; CDR3 DNA: TGTGCCAGCAGCCTATCAGGATACACTGAAGCTTTCTTT
J gene: TRBJ1-5; CDR3 length: 17; V gene: TRBV28; clone size: .; D gene: .; CDR3 protein: CASIPLRGGYSNQPQHF; CDR3 DNA: TGTGCCAGCATCCCCTTACGCGGGGGGTATAGCAATCAGCCCCAGCATTTT
J gene: TRBJ1-2; CDR3 length: 13; V gene: TRBV7-8; clone size: few; D gene: .; CDR3 protein: CASSLDSNYGYTF; CDR3 DNA: TGTGCCAGCAGCTTAGACTCCAACTATGGCTACACCTTC
J gene: TRBJ2-3; CDR3 length: 15; V gene: TRBV7-9; clone size: .; D gene: TRBD1; CDR3 protein: CASSLGGTGSDTQYF; CDR3 DNA: TGTGCCAGCAGCTTAGGAGGGACAGGGTCAGATACGCAGTATTTT
J gene: TRBJ2-3; CDR3 length: 17; V gene: TRBV7-9; clone size: .; D gene: TRBD2; CDR3 protein: CASSLARTSGRADTQYF; CDR3 DNA: TGTGCCAGCAGCTTAGCTCGGACTAGCGGGAGGGCTGATACGCAGTATTTT
J gene: TRBJ2-3; CDR3 length: 12; V gene: TRBV10-1; clone size: .; D gene: .; CDR3 protein: CASSESTDTQYF; CDR3 DNA: TGCGCCAGCAGTGAGTCGACTGATACGCAGTATTTT
J gene: TRBJ2-3; CDR3 length: 15; V gene: TRBV7-9; clone size: .; D gene: .; CDR3 protein: CASSFQGSSTDTQYF; CDR3 DNA: TGTGCCAGCAGCTTTCAGGGCTCTAGCACAGATACGCAGTATTTT
J gene: TRBJ2-7; CDR3 length: 12; V gene: TRBV2; clone size: .; D gene: .; CDR3 protein: CASTLLTYEQYF; CDR3 DNA: TGTGCCAGCACCCTACTGACCTACGAGCAGTACTTC
J gene: TRBJ2-7; CDR3 length: 13; V gene: TRBV4-1; clone size: .; D gene: .; CDR3 protein: CASSLDTGHEQYF; CDR3 DNA: TGCGCCAGCAGCCTGGACACTGGACACGAGCAGTACTTC
J gene: TRBJ1-5; CDR3 length: 14; V gene: TRBV11-2; clone size: .; D gene: TRBD1; CDR3 protein: CASSLQGGNQPQHF; CDR3 DNA: TGTGCCAGCAGCCTACAGGGGGGGAATCAGCCCCAGCATTTT
J gene: TRBJ1-6; CDR3 length: 14; V gene: TRBV25-1; clone size: .; D gene: .; CDR3 protein: CASSSGSYNSPLHF; CDR3 DNA: TGTGCCAGCAGTTCGGGCTCCTATAATTCACCCCTCCACTTT
J gene: TRBJ2-7; CDR3 length: 15; V gene: TRBV30; clone size: .; D gene: TRBD2; CDR3 protein: CAWTTSGRILYEQYF; CDR3 DNA: TGTGCCTGGACCACTAGCGGGAGGATTCTCTACGAGCAGTACTTC